The 2 T cell receptor beta chains listed next were all sequenced from one sample in a study of shared clonotypes between healthy human individuals. Profiled with immunoSEQ multiplex PCR; TCRdb holds only in-frame clones, not every one. The sample shows around 1.1 million clones, about 72% of them seen only once. The specimen was memory CD4+ T cells from PBMCs. Described subset: CD45RA-negative fraction. Every receptor here comes from a man between 18 and 35 years old in good health. Some clones in this sample may be carry-over from other donors' samples.

The chain couples TRBV4-2 to TRBJ2-4, with D possibly TRBD1 on 6 matching bases. There are 18 residues in the CDR3. With 0 bases removed from V and 3 bases from J, the gap between germline ends came to 18 bases. The germline gives CDR1 LGHNA, CDR2 YNFKEQ. CDR3 bases: TGTGCCAGCAGCCAAGATCCAGGGGCCGCAGGAGGCAAAAACATTCAGTACTTC. Amino acids: CASSQDPGAAGGKNIQYF.

This chain uses TRBV18 with TRBJ1-1; 8 nucleotides match TRBD1. Trimming at V came to 3 bases and at J to 3 bases, leaving 12 bases not matched to a gene. From germline, CDR1 is KGHSH and CDR2 LQKENI. The CDR3 is made up of 17 amino acids. The CDR3 reads CASSPPQGRGRDTEAFF. Here the CDR3 DNA reads TGTGCCAGCTCACCGCCTCAGGGCAGGGGGCGAGACACTGAAGCTTTCTTT.